The 25 T cell receptor beta chains listed next were all sequenced from one sample in a study of identical twins. From the 5' RACE reads, TCRdb called clonotypes with MiXCR, one entry per CDR3 protein. The sample records 200,000 or so distinct CDR3 sequences, about a sixth being singletons. This same sample was also part of a study on T cells expressing NK-cell markers.

Sequenced sample: CD8+ T cells sorted from blood. The receptors derive from a young woman in good health.

This clonotype showed up just a few times. This chain uses TRBV29-1 with TRBJ1-2, with D unresolved. Trimming took off 6 bases at V and 8 bases at J, with 16 bases between the two ends. This CDR3 is 12 amino acids long. CDR1 and CDR2 from the germline V gene are SQVTM and ANQGSEA. The CDR3 here is CSVKEVVTGYTF. Written as DNA, the CDR3 is TGCAGCGTGAAAGAGGTTGTAACCGGCTACACCTTC. Supplemented by reference TRBV29-1 and TRBJ1-2, the full variable domain reads SAVISQKPSRDICQRGTSLTIQCQVDSQVTMMFWYRQQPGQSLTLIATANQGSEATYESGFVIDKFPISRPNLTFSTLTVSNMSPEDSSIYLCSVKEVVTGYTFGSGTRLTVV.

This clonotype was seen a few times. J is TRBJ1-6 and V is TRBV18, with D perhaps matching TRBD1 (5 bases). Trimming pared 6 bases from V and 10 bases from J, leaving 16 bases between. Germline CDR1 reads KGHSH; CDR2 reads LQKENI. This CDR3 has 14 amino acids. CDR3 nucleotide sequence: TGTGCCAGCTCTCCCGGGCAGGGTCGATCACCCCTCCACTTT. Protein sequence: CASSPGQGRSPLHF.

This clonotype was counted many times. The genes are TRBV15 and TRBJ2-1; 9 bases map to TRBD1. V dropped 1 base and J dropped 2; count of bases not matched to a gene: 0. The CDR3 is 15 residues long. CDR1 and CDR2 (germline): LNHNV, YYDKDF (reference sequence). The CDR3 nucleotides read TGTGCCACCAGCAGAGGGACAGGGGCCTACAATGAGCAGTTCTTC. Translation gives CATSRGTGAYNEQFF. Drawing the rest from reference TRBV15 and TRBJ2-1, the complete variable domain is DAMVIQNPRYQVTQFGKPVTLSCSQTLNHNVMYWYQQKSSQAPKLLFHYYDKDFNNEADTPDNFQSRRPNTSFCFLDIRSPGLGDTAMYLCATSRGTGAYNEQFFGPGTRLTVL.

This clonotype was seen ten or more times. The chain employs TRBV7-9 and TRBJ2-1; the D gene is possibly TRBD1 (7 bases). The CDR3 is 15 amino acids. Between the trimmed V and J ends, which lost 2 bases and 5 bases, there was a span of 13 bases. Germline CDR1 reads SEHNR; CDR2 reads FQNEAQ (reference sequence). CDR3 in amino acids: CASSLSEGAHNEQFF. CDR3 sequence (DNA): TGTGCCAGCAGCTTATCGGAGGGGGCCCACAATGAGCAGTTCTTC.

The chain recombines TRBV21-1 with TRBJ1-6. TRBV21-1 is reported as a pseudogene. The CDR3 consists of 13 residues. The CDR3 DNA sequence: TGTGCCAGCAGCACTGGGAGTCGTTCACCCCTCCACTTT. Its translation: CASSTGSRSPLHF.

This rearrangement joins TRBV9 to TRBJ1-2, with D hard to call. Per the germline V gene, CDR1 is SGDLS and CDR2 is YYNGEE. The CDR3 extends over 13 amino acids. Trimming took 4 bases from V and 3 from J, leaving 10 bases between them. CDR3 loop: CASSPSGDYGYTF. The CDR3 DNA reads as TGTGCCAGCAGCCCTTCCGGGGACTATGGCTACACCTTC. The whole variable domain, remainder taken from reference TRBV9 and TRBJ1-2, is DSGVTQTPKHLITATGQRVTLRCSPRSGDLSVYWYQQSLDQGLQFLIQYYNGEERAKGNILERFSAQQFPDLHSELNLSSLELGDSALYFCASSPSGDYGYTFGSGTRLTVV.

The chain joins TRBV11-1 to TRBJ2-3; 10 positions match TRBD2. The CDR3 loop spans 18 amino acids. V was clipped by 2 bases and J by 6 bases; unmatched bases: 14. CDR1 is SGHAT and CDR2 is FQDESV in the germline V gene (reference sequence). The DNA of the CDR3 is TGTGCCAGCAGCTTATACCCCGGCCTAGCGGGAGTCGACGATACGCAGTATTTT. Translated, it gives CASSLYPGLAGVDDTQYF.

This clonotype was recorded a few times. The chain links TRBV12-3 or TRBV12-4 to TRBJ2-1; 11 bases map to TRBD2. CDR3 size: 17 residues. Germline trimming cut 5 bases from V and 2 bases from J; bases unmatched to any gene: 8. CDR3 in amino acids: CASSQTSGRVAYNEQFF. The CDR3 coding sequence is TGTGCCAGCAGTCAAACTAGCGGGAGAGTTGCCTACAATGAGCAGTTCTTC.

This clonotype was seen a handful of times. The chain joins TRBV7-9 to TRBJ2-7, with 9 bases identical to TRBD2. The germline CDR1 and CDR2 sequences are SEHNR and FQNEAQ (reference sequence). The CDR3 extends over 16 amino acids. The J segment lost 2 bases and the V segment lost 1 base, leaving 6 bases of the junction unmatched. The CDR3 loop reads CASSLDPSGNPYEQYF. The CDR3 nucleotides are TGTGCCAGCAGCTTAGACCCTAGCGGGAACCCCTACGAGCAGTACTTC.

The gene calls are TRBV6-2 or TRBV6-3 and TRBJ2-7; 12 nucleotides align to TRBD2. The germline CDR1 and CDR2 sequences are MNHEY and SVGEGT. CDR3 length equals 14 residues. V shed 5 bases, J shed 3 bases, and the junction held 2 bases outside the gene matches. The DNA for the CDR3 is TGTGCCAGCAGTACGGGACTAGCGGGCTACGAGCAGTACTTC. Amino acids: CASSTGLAGYEQYF.

The J gene is TRBJ2-3, the V gene TRBV7-9; D perhaps matches TRBD2 (5 bases). Germline lookup yields CDR1 SEHNR and CDR2 FQNEAQ (reference sequence). Deletions cut 5 bases from V and 3 bases from J, with 9 bases between. This CDR3 has 13 residues. The DNA for the CDR3 is TGTGCCAGCAGCGACGGGGATACAGATACGCAGTATTTT. Translating gives CASSDGDTDTQYF.

There are a few counts of this clonotype. The chain links TRBV3-1 to TRBJ2-1; 10 bases line up with TRBD1. V shed 0 bases, J shed 6 bases, and the junction held 5 bases outside the gene matches. Germline CDR1 reads LGHDT; CDR2 reads YNNKEL (reference sequence). This CDR3 region has 16 residues. The CDR3 bases are TGTGCCAGCAGCCAAGATGGACAGGGGGGTATCAATGAGCAGTTCTTC. Protein sequence: CASSQDGQGGINEQFF.

The CDR3 reads CASSVGRNYEQYF. The CDR3 nucleotides read TGTGCCAGCAGCGTAGGCCGGAACTACGAGCAGTACTTC. The gene calls are TRBV9 and TRBJ2-7, with D uncertain. Germline CDR1 SGDLS, CDR2 YYNGEE. CDR3 size: 13 residues. V was trimmed by 0 bases and J by 3 bases, leaving 7 bases between them.

V usage is TRBV6-1 and J usage is TRBJ2-1; TRBD1 matches at 8 bases. This CDR3 contains 13 residues. Germline CDR1 reads MNHNS; CDR2 reads SASEGT. V gave up 7 bases and J gave up 9 bases; unmatched junction bases: 8. CDR3 region: CASTWTGSTEQFF. In DNA form, the CDR3 reads TGTGCCAGCACCTGGACAGGGAGTACTGAGCAGTTCTTC.

This clonotype has at least ten counts. This chain joins TRBV5-5 and TRBJ1-1, with D tentatively TRBD1 (6 bases). Germline CDR1 SGHKS, CDR2 YYEKEE (reference sequence). Trimming stripped 4 bases from V and 0 bases from J, with 13 bases between. The CDR3 has 15 amino acids. CDR3 loop: CASSVDRNMNTEAFF. The CDR3, as DNA: TGTGCCAGCAGCGTGGACAGAAACATGAACACTGAAGCTTTCTTT. Together with reference TRBV5-5 and TRBJ1-1, the CDR3 gives the full variable domain: DAGVTQSPTHLIKTRGQQVTLRCSPISGHKSVSWYQQVLGQGPQFIFQYYEKEERGRGNFPDRFSARQFPNYSSELNVNALLLGDSALYLCASSVDRNMNTEAFFGQGTRLTVV.

Only a few counts were recorded for this clonotype. The V and J genes are TRBV19 and TRBJ1-2, with no clear D. This CDR3 contains 13 residues. CDR1 and CDR2 from the germline V gene are LNHDA and SQIVND (reference sequence). The V end was cut by 6 bases, the J end by 8 bases, with 16 bases between. CDR3 protein: CASRAVPGNGYTF. The CDR3 region has the DNA TGTGCCAGTAGGGCGGTTCCGGGGAACGGCTACACCTTC. Full variable domain (missing parts from reference TRBV19 and TRBJ1-2): DGGITQSPKYLFRKEGQNVTLSCEQNLNHDAMYWYRQDPGQGLRLIYYSQIVNDFQKGDIAEGYSVSREKKESFPLTVTSAQKNPTAFYLCASRAVPGNGYTFGSGTRLTVV.

In its sample, this clonotype was seen a few times. The V gene is TRBV25-1, the J gene TRBJ2-2; D unclear. Trimming cost V 1 base and J 3 bases, with 9 bases left between them. Germline V lookup: CDR1 MGHDK, CDR2 SYGVNS. CDR3 size: 15 residues. Here the CDR3 reads CASSEWGFDTGELFF. CDR3 in DNA: TGTGCCAGCAGTGAATGGGGATTTGACACCGGGGAGCTGTTTTTT.

The rearrangement joins TRBV11-2 to TRBJ2-7; tentatively, D is TRBD1 (6 bases). V lost 2 bases and J 2 bases, leaving 25 bases between the germline ends. From germline, CDR1 is SGHAT and CDR2 FQNNGV. CDR3 length: 19 residues. CDR3 region: CASSLNRGNFGQYTYEQYF. As DNA, the CDR3 is TGTGCCAGCAGCTTAAATAGGGGGAATTTCGGACAGTACACCTACGAGCAGTACTTC.

The J gene is TRBJ2-5, the V gene TRBV3-1, with TRBD2 identical over 7 bases. CDR1 LGHDT and CDR2 YNNKEL come from the germline V gene (reference sequence). The trim removed 0 bases at V and 5 bases at J, leaving 9 bases unmatched. The CDR3 runs 16 residues. The CDR3 region has the DNA TGTGCCAGCAGCCAAGAACTGGGAGGGTTTTCGGAGACCCAGTACTTC. It codes for CASSQELGGFSETQYF.

The chain joins TRBV29-1 to TRBJ2-1; 7 bases agree with TRBD1. CDR3 size: 12 residues. From germline, CDR1 is SQVTM and CDR2 ANQGSEA. The ends lost 4 bases at V and 9 bases at J; junction bases unmatched: 6. The CDR3 DNA follows: TGCAGCGTTGGACAGGGTCGCGGTGAGCAGTTCTTC. It encodes CSVGQGRGEQFF.

This clonotype was recorded a few times. The chain links TRBV7-9 to TRBJ2-2; a possible D gene is TRBD2 (6 bases). The V and J ends lost 11 bases and 5 bases respectively, with 9 bases between them. Germline CDR1 is SEHNR and CDR2 is FQNEAQ (reference sequence). The CDR3 is made up of 11 amino acids. CDR3 sequence (DNA): TGTGCCCCGGAGGGGACCGGGGAGCTGTTTTTT. Translated: CAPEGTGELFF. The full variable domain, completed using reference TRBV7-9 and TRBJ2-2, is DTGVSQNPRHKITKRGQNVTFRCDPISEHNRLYWYRQTLGQGPEFLTYFQNEAQLEKSRLLSDRFSAERPKGSFSTLEIQRTEQGDSAMYLCAPEGTGELFFGEGSRLTVL.

The genes are TRBV29-1 and TRBJ1-2; a possible D gene is TRBD1 (5 bases). The CDR3 covers 12 residues. V dropped 4 bases and J dropped 3 bases, with 9 bases sitting between them. Germline CDR1 is SQVTM and CDR2 is ANQGSEA. CDR3 sequence (DNA): TGCAGCGTTGGGGGCAGGGACTATGGCTACACCTTC. Translation: CSVGGRDYGYTF. The complete variable domain, with remaining parts taken from reference TRBV29-1 and TRBJ1-2, reads SAVISQKPSRDICQRGTSLTIQCQVDSQVTMMFWYRQQPGQSLTLIATANQGSEATYESGFVIDKFPISRPNLTFSTLTVSNMSPEDSSIYLCSVGGRDYGYTFGSGTRLTVV.

This clonotype was found a few times. The V call is TRBV5-1, the J call TRBJ1-4, with 7 bases aligning to TRBD1. The ends lost 4 bases at V and 0 bases at J; junction bases unmatched: 3. Germline CDR1 SGHRS, CDR2 YFSETQ. The CDR3 runs 15 residues. CDR3 loop: CASSPTGTTNEKLFF. CDR3 DNA: TGCGCCAGCAGCCCGACAGGGACAACTAATGAAAAACTGTTTTTT.

This clonotype has only a few counts. The gene calls are TRBV10-2 and TRBJ2-1; a possible D gene is TRBD2 (7 bases). CDR1 and CDR2 (germline): WSHSY, SAAADI. The CDR3 is 15 amino acids. V was clipped by 4 bases and J by 8 bases, with 18 bases between them. CDR3 DNA sequence: TGCGCCAGCAGTGGGGAGGGGGGGAAGCCCGATGAGCAGTTCTTC. Protein sequence: CASSGEGGKPDEQFF.

J is TRBJ2-7 and V is TRBV29-1; the D gene could be TRBD1 or TRBD2 (5 bases each). The CDR3 runs to 13 residues. Germline V gene lookup returns CDR1 SQVTM and CDR2 ANQGSEA. V lost 7 bases, J lost 3 bases, and 16 bases lay in between. The CDR3 spells CSAKGADYYEQYF. The CDR3 DNA reads as TGCAGCGCAAAAGGGGCCGACTACTACGAGCAGTACTTC.